There are a few counts of the clone carrying this T cell receptor beta chain. Under the authors' procedure: Estimated nucleated cell counts came from reference gene primer amplification. Some clones are missing from TCRdb's copy, which holds only in-frame ones; the method was immunoSEQ multiplex PCR. V and J calls and clone size are given by that table; D and trimming were obtained from the DNA. The sample lists some 150,000 clones, 70% to 90% occurring once. The sample originates from a study of blood T cell repertoires in COVID-19. Study in general: Donors in the United States, Italy and Spain gave samples during acute or convalescent COVID-19. Sample material is recorded as cDNA or gDNA derived from T cells, B-cell-depleted T cells, or PBMCs.

The germline gives CDR1 SGHAT, CDR2 FQNNGV. V gave up 1 base and J gave up 4 bases; unmatched junction bases: 12. The CDR3 contains 19 residues. Seattle researchers signed up patients amid active infection and tracked them longitudinally. The V and J genes are TRBV11-2 and TRBJ2-1, with 11 bases that match TRBD2. Sequenced material: peripheral blood. The sequence was obtained from a woman in her sixties with COVID-19, enrolled during active disease. Here the CDR3 DNA reads TGTGCCAGCAGCTTAGCCCCCCCCGCGCTAGCGGGGGGTTACAATGAGCAGTTCTTC. Its translation is CASSLAPPALAGGYNEQFF.